What follows is one T cell receptor (beta chain) and its context. Its antigen remains unknown. TCRdb re-analyzed the 5' RACE reads; it lists each CDR3 protein once, without DNA. This sample's table reports fewer than 550,000 distinct CDR3 sequences. The data derive from a study of monozygotic twins with inflammatory bowel disease. General study findings and limits: Different T cell subtypes could not be distinguished. Patient repertoires may have gained variability from differing immunosuppressive treatments.

The length of the CDR3 is 14 residues. CDR1 is SGHNT and CDR2 is YYREEE in the germline V gene (reference sequence). Total RNA isolation used whole blood (no T cell sorting was performed). The rearrangement links TRBV5-4 to TRBJ1-1; the D call of TRBD1 rests on TCRdb alone, since no DNA is present to check it. The sequencing sample was made of blood. The source is a human donor with ulcerative colitis or Crohn's disease, or a healthy co-twin of an affected twin (not recorded which). CDR3 residues: CASSSRGSGTEAFF.